What follows are 21 T cell receptor beta chains derived from one specimen sequenced in a study of T cell responses to AZD1222 COVID-19 vaccine. TCRdb's copy holds only in-frame clones and misses some; the assay was immunoSEQ multiplex PCR. The repertoire holds more than 110,000 clones, with around nine tenths as singletons. The sequencing used peripheral blood, collected on day 0 of AZD1222 vaccination. These receptors were collected from an adult in good health.

This rearrangement joins TRBV7-9 to TRBJ2-2; maybe TRBD2 (6 bases). CDR3 length equals 15 residues. Germline CDR1 reads SEHNR; CDR2 reads FQNEAQ (reference sequence). Trimming removed 5 bases from V and 6 bases from J, with 16 bases in between. CDR3 in amino acids: CASSQWGEPPGELFF. CDR3 DNA: TGTGCCAGCAGCCAATGGGGGGAGCCTCCCGGGGAGCTGTTTTTT. Together with reference TRBV7-9 and TRBJ2-2, the CDR3 gives the full variable domain: DTGVSQNPRHKITKRGQNVTFRCDPISEHNRLYWYRQTLGQGPEFLTYFQNEAQLEKSRLLSDRFSAERPKGSFSTLEIQRTEQGDSAMYLCASSQWGEPPGELFFGEGSRLTVL.

The V gene is TRBV10-3, the J gene TRBJ1-1, with D perhaps matching TRBD1 (5 bases). This CDR3 has 13 residues. V was cut by 4 bases and J by 4 bases, with 10 bases left in between. Germline CDR1 and CDR2: ENHRY and SYGVKD. The CDR3 region has the DNA TGTGCCATCAGTGGACCCGGGGGCACTGAAGCTTTCTTT. Amino acid sequence: CAISGPGGTEAFF.

In this sample, this clone turned up a few times. V usage is TRBV7-8 and J usage is TRBJ2-7; unclear D gene. The germline gives CDR1 SGHVS, CDR2 FQNEAQ. The ends were cut back, 0 bases at V and 2 bases at J, with 11 bases in the middle. The CDR3 totals 15 residues. The CDR3 DNA follows: TGTGCCAGCAGCTTAGCGAGTAGTGGTCCCTACGAGCAGTACTTC. Its protein product is CASSLASSGPYEQYF.

The V and J genes are TRBV9 and TRBJ2-3; a weak D match, TRBD2 (6 bases). The germline CDR1 and CDR2 sequences are SGDLS and YYNGEE. Trimming removed 1 base from V and 2 bases from J, with 14 bases in between. The CDR3 is made up of 16 amino acids. The CDR3 here is CASSVFGRGDTDTQYF. CDR3 coding DNA: TGTGCCAGCAGCGTATTCGGGCGGGGTGACACAGATACGCAGTATTTT.

The gene calls are TRBV7-2 and TRBJ1-2; maybe TRBD1 (5 bases). There are 15 residues in the CDR3. Germline CDR1 is SGHTA and CDR2 is FQGNSA. Deletions cut 2 bases from V and 3 bases from J, with 13 bases between. The DNA of the CDR3 is TGTGCCAGCAGCTTACTAGTAGGGGCGTACTATGGCTACACCTTC. Translating gives CASSLLVGAYYGYTF.

CDR3 DNA: TGTGCCAGCAGCAAGCCGGGACAGCCGTTATACGAGCAGTACTTC. As protein: CASSKPGQPLYEQYF. The chain uses TRBV21-1 and TRBJ2-7; TRBD1 is the table's D call and was not checked against the DNA. TRBV21-1 is listed as a pseudogene. The CDR3 has 15 residues.

This clone appeared once. The chain links TRBV11-2 to TRBJ1-2; 7 bases align to TRBD1. The CDR3 has 16 residues. Unmatched junction bases numbered 8, after V lost 4 bases and J lost 0 bases. CDR1 and CDR2 (germline): SGHAT, FQNNGV. This chain's CDR3 is CASSSPGQISNYGYTF. CDR3 nucleotides: TGTGCCAGCAGCTCTCCGGGACAGATCTCTAACTATGGCTACACCTTC. The full variable domain, in which reference TRBV11-2 and TRBJ1-2 provide the parts outside the CDR3, is EAGVAQSPRYKIIEKRQSVAFWCNPISGHATLYWYQQILGQGPKLLIQFQNNGVVDDSQLPKDRFSAERLKGVDSTLKIQPAKLEDSAVYLCASSSPGQISNYGYTFGSGTRLTVV.

The chain carries TRBV30 and TRBJ1-3, with D unresolved. The germline CDR1 and CDR2 sequences are GTSNPN and SVGIG (reference sequence). The length of the CDR3 is 14 residues. V was shortened by 2 bases and J by 4 bases, with 12 bases between the two germline ends. CDR3 amino acids: CAWSPRAEGNTIYF. CDR3 in DNA: TGTGCCTGGAGTCCTCGCGCAGAAGGAAACACCATATATTTT.

The table lists this clone with a count of one. The chain recombines TRBV11-3 with TRBJ2-1; TRBD2 is a possible D gene (6 bases). Germline values: CDR1 SGHNT, CDR2 YENEEA. This CDR3 has 15 residues. Between the trimmed V and J ends, which lost 5 bases and 0 bases, there was a span of 11 bases. CDR3 region: CASSKRGSSYNEQFF. CDR3 coding DNA: TGTGCCAGCAGCAAACGGGGGAGCTCCTACAATGAGCAGTTCTTC.

The chain carries TRBV7-9 and TRBJ1-1; D is uncertain. The CDR3 is made up of 13 amino acids. The V gene's germline CDR1 is SEHNR and CDR2 FQNEAQ (reference sequence). Trimming pared 5 bases from V and 3 bases from J, leaving 10 bases between. CDR3 residues: CASSRDGDTEAFF. The CDR3 DNA is TGTGCCAGCAGCCGTGACGGAGACACTGAAGCTTTCTTT.

The chain has TRBV19 and TRBJ1-5, with TRBD1 identical over 7 bases. Trimming at V came to 5 bases and at J to 2 bases, leaving 3 bases not matched to a gene. Germline CDR1 is LNHDA and CDR2 is SQIVND (reference sequence). The CDR3 is 14 residues long. The CDR3 is CASSYTGGNQPQHF. CDR3 DNA: TGTGCCAGTAGTTATACAGGGGGCAATCAGCCCCAGCATTTT.

The sample holds one count of this clone. The V gene is TRBV6-6, the J gene TRBJ1-1, with D possibly matching TRBD1 (6 bases). CDR1 and CDR2 from the germline V gene are MNHNY and SVGAGI (reference sequence). The CDR3 length is 17 residues. Trimming pared 5 bases from V and 2 bases from J, leaving 21 bases between. In DNA, the CDR3 is TGTGCCAGCAGTCCTCTTGGAAGGGGGGGGTTTAACACTGAAGCTTTCTTT. Its protein product is CASSPLGRGGFNTEAFF.

The chain is built from TRBV24-1 and TRBJ2-3, with TRBD1 matching over 7 bases. With 4 bases clipped from V and 4 bases from J, the junction kept 16 bases outside the gene matches. The CDR3 length is 18 residues. Germline V CDR1 and CDR2: KGHDR, SFDVKD. The CDR3 is CATSDPRAAGGRADTQYF. The CDR3 DNA follows: TGTGCCACCAGTGACCCCCGCGCGGCAGGGGGTAGAGCAGATACGCAGTATTTT.

The chain carries TRBV11-3 and TRBJ1-4, with D possibly TRBD1 on 6 matching bases. Germline CDR1 and CDR2: SGHNT and YENEEA. The CDR3 contains 14 residues. V was cut by 3 bases and J by 8 bases, with 13 bases left in between. The CDR3 DNA is TGTGCCAGCAGCTTGAACCCCCAGGGGGAAAAACTGTTTTTT. Translated: CASSLNPQGEKLFF.

The chain links TRBV2 to TRBJ2-2, with 7 bases lining up with TRBD1. Germline values: CDR1 SNHLY, CDR2 FYNNEI. Unmatched junction bases numbered 13, after V lost 2 bases and J lost 7 bases. The CDR3 consists of 17 residues. CDR3 DNA sequence: TGTGCCAGCAGTGAACTAGGCAGGGGGAAGATTGGCGGGGAGCTGTTTTTT. Amino acid sequence: CASSELGRGKIGGELFF.

This chain links TRBV5-8 with TRBJ2-2; unclear D gene. Germline V gene data show CDR1 as SGHTS and CDR2 as YDEGEE. V lost 5 bases, J lost 5 bases, and 22 bases lay in between. The CDR3 is made up of 17 amino acids. Written as DNA, the CDR3 is TGTGCCAGCAGTCGCGCAGCTAGTAGGTTTAAGACCGGGGAGCTGTTTTTT. Protein sequence: CASSRAASRFKTGELFF.

This chain joins TRBV6-5 and TRBJ1-5; D perhaps matches TRBD1 (6 bases). The V gene lost 0 bases and the J gene lost 9 bases, with 15 bases spanning the gap. The germline V gene has CDR1 MNHEY and CDR2 SVGAGI. The CDR3 is made up of 15 amino acids. CDR3 coding DNA: TGTGCCAGCAGTTACTCTAACCAGGGGAAAGGGCCCCAGCATTTT. Protein product: CASSYSNQGKGPQHF.

The V call is TRBV18, the J call TRBJ1-2; the match to TRBD1 covers 7 bases. V was pared by 3 bases and J by 3 bases, with 4 bases of the junction left unmatched. The CDR3 is 14 amino acids. The V gene's germline CDR1 is KGHSH and CDR2 LQKENI. The CDR3 nucleotides read TGTGCCAGCTCACCGTCGGGACAGTACTATGGCTACACCTTC. It translates to CASSPSGQYYGYTF.

This chain joins TRBV2 and TRBJ1-5; no definite D call. Trimming took off 6 bases at V and 3 bases at J, with 6 bases between the two ends. The CDR3 spans 12 residues. Germline CDR1 reads SNHLY; CDR2 reads FYNNEI. CDR3 sequence reads: CASRLDNQPQHF. CDR3 in DNA: TGTGCCAGCAGATTGGACAATCAGCCCCAGCATTTT.

This chain joins TRBV7-6 and TRBJ2-1, with D possibly being TRBD1 or TRBD2 (5 bases each). The CDR3 length is 16 residues. The germline gives CDR1 SGHVS, CDR2 FNYEAQ. The V end was cut by 3 bases, the J end by 6 bases, with 18 bases between. Here the CDR3 reads CASSLGDLTLVNEQFF. Here the CDR3 DNA reads TGTGCCAGCAGCTTGGGGGATCTCACATTAGTCAATGAGCAGTTCTTC.

The gene calls are TRBV3-1 (or the pseudogene TRBV3-2) and TRBJ1-5; TRBD1 is a possible D gene (5 bases). CDR1 LGHDT and CDR2 YNNKEL come from the germline V gene (reference sequence). Trimming pared 0 bases from V and 7 bases from J, leaving 13 bases between. The CDR3 consists of 15 residues. DNA of the CDR3: TGTGCCAGCAGCCAAGATTGGGGCGGGGAACAGCCCCAGCATTTT. Encoded protein: CASSQDWGGEQPQHF.